This TCR beta chain was captured by sequencing in a study of blood T cell repertoires in COVID-19. Study-level background: The study drew acute and convalescent COVID-19 samples from the United States, Italy and Spain. T cells, B-cell-depleted T cells, or PBMCs supplied cDNA or gDNA.

This clone came up a few times. As handled by the study authors: Nucleated cell number was recorded as an estimate derived from reference gene primer amplification. The protocol was immunoSEQ multiplex PCR, while the TCRdb copy is restricted to in-frame clones and leaves out a portion. Clone size and the V and J calls come from that table; the DNA yielded D and trimming. The table lists 88,000 or so clones, over 75% of them singletons. The specimen sequenced was peripheral blood. This receptor was identified in a man aged 55-75 years with acute or convalescent COVID-19.

The CDR3, as DNA: TGTGCCAGCAGCGTAGGTCACTCCGGGGGGGAACAAGAGACCCAGTACTTC. It is translated as CASSVGHSGGEQETQYF. The chain joins TRBV9 to TRBJ2-5; 8 positions match TRBD2. The CDR3 has 17 amino acids. Looked up from germline, CDR1 is SGDLS and CDR2 is YYNGEE. Unmatched junction bases numbered 9, after V lost 0 bases and J lost 2 bases. The full variable domain, rest sourced from reference TRBV9 and TRBJ2-5, is DSGVTQTPKHLITATGQRVTLRCSPRSGDLSVYWYQQSLDQGLQFLIQYYNGEERAKGNILERFSAQQFPDLHSELNLSSLELGDSALYFCASSVGHSGGEQETQYFGPGTRLLVL.